A selection of T cell receptor beta chains follows, all from one sample in a study of blood T cell repertoires in COVID-19. Produced via immunoSEQ multiplex PCR; TCRdb's table is partial and in-frame only. The table lists around 190,000 clones, about 82% of them singletons. The sequenced sample was PBMCs or T cells enriched from blood (not recorded which). The source is a man aged 35-49 years with acute COVID-19. The CDR3 runs from the conserved cysteine through the conserved F or W. A D gene is named only where the DNA matches it firmly. Clone sizes are given selectively: once, few, many, or a class where the clone is expanded.

V gene: TRBV19; J gene: TRBJ1-5; clone size: NA; D gene: NA; CDR3 DNA: TGTGCCAGTAGTATAGGATTTCGGCAGCCCCAGCATTTT; CDR3 protein: CASSIGFRQPQHF
V gene: TRBV30; J gene: TRBJ1-2; clone size: NA; D gene: TRBD1; CDR3 DNA: TGTGCCTGGAAAGTTAAGGACAGGGGTTTTCATGGCTACACCTTC; CDR3 protein: CAWKVKDRGFHGYTF
V gene: TRBV28; J gene: TRBJ2-5; clone size: NA; D gene: NA; CDR3 DNA: TGTGCCAGCCGACTAGGGGAAGAGACCCAGTACTTC; CDR3 protein: CASRLGEETQYF
V gene: TRBV5-1; J gene: TRBJ2-5; clone size: NA; D gene: TRBD1; CDR3 DNA: TGCGCCAGCAGCTGGGGGACAGGCCAAGAGACCCAGTACTTC; CDR3 protein: CASSWGTGQETQYF
V gene: TRBV29-1; J gene: TRBJ2-4; clone size: NA; D gene: TRBD2; CDR3 DNA: TGCAGCGTTGAAGAGGCTAGCGGGACAACCAAAAACATTCAGTACTTC; CDR3 protein: CSVEEASGTTKNIQYF
V gene: TRBV27; J gene: TRBJ2-7; clone size: NA; D gene: NA; CDR3 DNA: TGTGCCAGCAGTTTATCAGCAGGCCTCTCCTACGAGCAGTACTTC; CDR3 protein: CASSLSAGLSYEQYF
V gene: TRBV2; J gene: TRBJ1-5; clone size: NA; D gene: TRBD1; CDR3 DNA: TGTGCCAGCAGTGGGACAGGGGGCGGAAGCAATCAGCCCCAGCATTTT; CDR3 protein: CASSGTGGGSNQPQHF
V gene: TRBV24-1; J gene: TRBJ2-1; clone size: NA; D gene: NA; CDR3 DNA: TGTGCCACCAGTGAGGCCGGGATCGTCAATGAGCAGTTCTTC; CDR3 protein: CATSEAGIVNEQFF
V gene: TRBV27; J gene: TRBJ1-2; clone size: NA; D gene: TRBD1; CDR3 DNA: TGTGCCAGCAGTTACAGGGGGGCGGATGGCTACACCTTC; CDR3 protein: CASSYRGADGYTF
V gene: TRBV6-2/TRBV6-3; J gene: TRBJ2-2; clone size: NA; D gene: TRBD2; CDR3 DNA: TGTGCCAGCAGTTCCGGACTAGTTATCGGGGAGCTGTTTTTT; CDR3 protein: CASSSGLVIGELFF
V gene: TRBV28; J gene: TRBJ1-4; clone size: NA; D gene: NA; CDR3 DNA: TGTGCCAGCAGTTCTGGGGGGATTTCTAATGAAAAACTGTTTTTT; CDR3 protein: CASSSGGISNEKLFF
V gene: TRBV28; J gene: TRBJ1-5; clone size: NA; D gene: NA; CDR3 DNA: TGTGCCAGCAGCCTAGGGCAGGGTTCTCAGCCCCAGCATTTT; CDR3 protein: CASSLGQGSQPQHF
V gene: TRBV24-1; J gene: TRBJ1-4; clone size: NA; D gene: TRBD1; CDR3 DNA: TGTGCCACCAGGGAGACAGGGGGGAATGAAAAACTGTTTTTT; CDR3 protein: CATRETGGNEKLFF
V gene: TRBV7-8; J gene: TRBJ2-7; clone size: NA; D gene: NA; CDR3 DNA: TGTGCCAGCAGCTCTGACAGCCTCTACGAGCAGTACTTC; CDR3 protein: CASSSDSLYEQYF
V gene: TRBV7-2; J gene: TRBJ2-7; clone size: NA; D gene: NA; CDR3 DNA: TGTGCCAGCAGCTTAGAGGGGAGGCCCCCAGACGAGCAGTACTTC; CDR3 protein: CASSLEGRPPDEQYF
V gene: TRBV3-1/TRBV3-2; J gene: TRBJ2-7; clone size: NA; D gene: NA; CDR3 DNA: TGTGCCAGCAGCCAAGAAATAGCGGAAATGACCTACGAGCAGTACTTC; CDR3 protein: CASSQEIAEMTYEQYF
V gene: TRBV4-3; J gene: TRBJ1-2; clone size: once; D gene: NA; CDR3 DNA: TGCGCCAGCAGCCAAGACGTCCAGGGCGCCTATGGCTACACCTTC; CDR3 protein: CASSQDVQGAYGYTF
V gene: TRBV27; J gene: TRBJ1-4; clone size: few; D gene: NA; CDR3 DNA: TGTGCCAGCAGTCTTCAACAGAATGAAAAACTGTTTTTT; CDR3 protein: CASSLQQNEKLFF
V gene: TRBV5-5; J gene: TRBJ1-4; clone size: NA; D gene: NA; CDR3 DNA: TGTGCCAGCAGCCACCCAGGGGCCACTAATGAAAAACTGTTTTTT; CDR3 protein: CASSHPGATNEKLFF
V gene: TRBV7-2; J gene: TRBJ1-1; clone size: NA; D gene: NA; CDR3 DNA: TGTGCCAGCAGCTTAGCGTGGGGGGATTGGACTGAAGCTTTCTTT; CDR3 protein: CASSLAWGDWTEAFF
V gene: TRBV6-5; J gene: TRBJ1-2; clone size: few; D gene: NA; CDR3 DNA: TGTGCCAGCAGTCCCTTCGGGTATGGCTACACCTTC; CDR3 protein: CASSPFGYGYTF
V gene: TRBV5-1; J gene: TRBJ2-1; clone size: NA; D gene: TRBD2; CDR3 DNA: TGCGCCAGCAGCCCCCAGGGCGGGAGGGCCTCTTACAATGAGCAGTTCTTC; CDR3 protein: CASSPQGGRASYNEQFF
V gene: TRBV28; J gene: TRBJ1-5; clone size: few; D gene: NA; CDR3 DNA: TGTGCCAGCAGTCAGGGACTCATAGGCAATCAGCCCCAGCATTTT; CDR3 protein: CASSQGLIGNQPQHF
V gene: TRBV10-3; J gene: TRBJ2-7; clone size: NA; D gene: TRBD2; CDR3 DNA: TGTGCCATCAGTGAGCAGACTAGCGGGACCTACGAGCAGTACTTC; CDR3 protein: CAISEQTSGTYEQYF
V gene: TRBV29-1; J gene: TRBJ1-5; clone size: NA; D gene: NA; CDR3 DNA: TGCAGCGGGGTAGACAGAAACAATCAGCCCCAGCATTTT; CDR3 protein: CSGVDRNNQPQHF
V gene: TRBV28; J gene: TRBJ2-7; clone size: NA; D gene: NA; CDR3 DNA: TGTGCCAGCAGTCTCCCCCGCGGAGAGCAGTACTTC; CDR3 protein: CASSLPRGEQYF
V gene: TRBV7-3; J gene: TRBJ2-3; clone size: NA; D gene: NA; CDR3 DNA: TGTGCCAGCAGCCTATTGGTCACAGATACGCAGTATTTT; CDR3 protein: CASSLLVTDTQYF
V gene: TRBV7-9; J gene: TRBJ2-2; clone size: once; D gene: NA; CDR3 DNA: TGTGCCAGCAGCTTTGAGACCGGGGAGCTGTTTTTT; CDR3 protein: CASSFETGELFF
V gene: TRBV7-2; J gene: TRBJ2-3; clone size: NA; D gene: TRBD2; CDR3 DNA: TGTGCCAGCAGCTTCCTAGCGGGAGTTGGCACAGATACGCAGTATTTT; CDR3 protein: CASSFLAGVGTDTQYF
V gene: TRBV4-1; J gene: TRBJ1-1; clone size: NA; D gene: NA; CDR3 DNA: TGCGCCAGCAGAGGGGCGACCCTAAACACTGAAGCTTTCTTT; CDR3 protein: CASRGATLNTEAFF
V gene: TRBV2; J gene: TRBJ2-2; clone size: NA; D gene: NA; CDR3 DNA: TGTGCCAGCAGGGCGGGGAACACCGGGGAGCTGTTTTTT; CDR3 protein: CASRAGNTGELFF
V gene: TRBV6-5; J gene: TRBJ1-5; clone size: NA; D gene: NA; CDR3 DNA: TGTGCCAGCAGCCTAGGTTTGAGCAATCAGCCCCAGCATTTT; CDR3 protein: CASSLGLSNQPQHF